The 9 T cell receptor beta chains listed next were all sequenced from one sample in a study of cytomegalovirus exposure and HLA in healthy donors. PCR primers comprised 60 Vbeta and 13 Jbeta primers. Measured with immunoSEQ multiplex PCR; TCRdb has only the in-frame clones, and not every one. The sample records 150,000 to 200,000 clones, roughly four fifths being singletons. The sample consisted of PBMCs. The source is a man aged 50-59 years in good health and CMV-seropositive.

V is TRBV5-6 and J is TRBJ2-3, with 8 bases identical to TRBD1. J lost 1 base, V lost 2 bases, and 3 bases had no gene match. This CDR3 is built from 15 residues. Per the germline V gene, CDR1 is SGHDT and CDR2 is YYEEEE. Here the CDR3 DNA reads TGTGCCAGCAGCTTCCAACAGGGGGGCACAGATACGCAGTATTTT. Translation gives CASSFQQGGTDTQYF.

This clone has a single count. The chain is built from TRBV5-1 and TRBJ2-7; 11 bases agree with TRBD2. With V trimmed by 0 bases and J by 2 bases, 7 bases remained unmatched. This CDR3 contains 17 residues. Germline V gives CDR1 SGHRS, CDR2 YFSETQ. The chain's CDR3 is CASSLGSSGRLAYEQYF. The CDR3 DNA is TGCGCCAGCAGCTTGGGATCTAGCGGGAGGTTAGCCTACGAGCAGTACTTC.

CDR3 in DNA: TGTGCCAGCAGCTTAGATGGAGCTATTCGGAACACTGAAGCTTTCTTT. It codes for CASSLDGAIRNTEAFF. The chain joins TRBV7-2 to TRBJ1-1; D remains unclear. CDR3 length: 16 amino acids. The V and J ends lost 1 base and 1 base respectively, with 13 bases between them. Germline V CDR1 and CDR2: SGHTA, FQGNSA.

The chain links TRBV14 to TRBJ2-7; 8 positions match TRBD2. Germline CDR1 reads SGHDN; CDR2 reads FVKESK. J lost 6 bases, V lost 4 bases, and 11 bases had no gene match. This CDR3 is built from 15 residues. CDR3 nucleotide sequence: TGTGCCAGCAGCCCTAACGGGAGGGCCTCGGGCGAGCAGTACTTC. Its translation: CASSPNGRASGEQYF.

This CDR3 reads CASSLQGAIGYTF. The CDR3 DNA is TGTGCCAGCAGTTTACAGGGGGCGATTGGCTACACCTTC. V usage is TRBV28 and J usage is TRBJ1-2; 8 bases are shared with TRBD1. J lost 7 bases, V lost 2 bases, and 3 bases had no gene match. CDR1 MDHEN and CDR2 SYDVKM come from the germline V gene. The CDR3 is 13 amino acids.

This chain joins TRBV5-4 and TRBJ2-5, with TRBD2 matching 12 bases. Germline CDR1 is SGHNT and CDR2 is YYREEE (reference sequence). The length of the CDR3 is 17 residues. V trimming: 2 bases; J trimming: 5 bases; junction bases outside the gene matches: 10. This CDR3 is CASSFSSSGRAGETQYF. CDR3 nucleotides: TGTGCCAGCAGCTTTTCTTCTAGCGGGAGGGCCGGTGAGACCCAGTACTTC.

Comments on this clone: The sample has other DNA sequences that encode this CDR3 too. The rearrangement links TRBV5-4 to TRBJ1-1; D remains ambiguous. Trimming took 0 bases from V and 1 from J, leaving 4 bases between them. Germline CDR1 and CDR2: SGHNT and YYREEE (reference sequence). The CDR3 length is 13 residues. The DNA for the CDR3 is TGTGCCAGCAGCTTGGCCGGGAACACTGAAGCTTTCTTT. It codes for CASSLAGNTEAFF.

The rearrangement links TRBV7-3 to TRBJ1-1; tentative D call: TRBD1 (6 bases). The CDR3 contains 15 residues. Germline V gene lookup returns CDR1 SGHTA and CDR2 FQGTGA. V was pared by 5 bases and J by 0 bases, with 13 bases between. CDR3 region: CASSVDSYMNTEAFF. In DNA form, the CDR3 reads TGTGCCAGCAGCGTGGACAGTTACATGAACACTGAAGCTTTCTTT. Together with reference TRBV7-3 and TRBJ1-1, the CDR3 gives the full variable domain: GAGVSQTPSNKVTEKGKYVELRCDPISGHTALYWYRQSLGQGPEFLIYFQGTGAADDSGLPNDRFFAVRPEGSVSTLKIQRTERGDSAVYLCASSVDSYMNTEAFFGQGTRLTVV.

The chain is built from TRBV6-6 and TRBJ1-5, with a weak D call TRBD1 (6 bases). V lost 0 bases and J 5 bases, leaving 8 bases between the germline ends. Germline V gives CDR1 MNHNY, CDR2 SVGAGI (reference sequence). The CDR3 runs to 14 residues. This CDR3 reads CASSYSGGYQPQHF. Here the CDR3 DNA reads TGTGCCAGCAGTTACTCAGGGGGTTATCAGCCCCAGCATTTT.